This T cell receptor beta chain was sequenced in a study of blood T cell repertoires in COVID-19. The wider study: Nucleic acid was either cDNA or gDNA, and it came from T cells, B-cell-depleted T cells, or PBMCs.

CDR3 length: 17 amino acids. Germline V lookup: CDR1 LNHNV, CDR2 YYDKDF (reference sequence). V dropped 1 base and J dropped 2 bases, with 17 bases sitting between them. How the authors handled the data: Amplified reference gene primers provided the basis for estimating nucleated cell counts. Measured with immunoSEQ multiplex PCR; TCRdb has only the in-frame clones, and not every one. Clone size and the V and J calls come from that table; the DNA yielded D and trimming. The sample consists of about 140,000 clones, about three quarters of them appearing once. The TCR was taken from a woman older than 75 with active or convalescent COVID-19. The material sequenced was peripheral blood. The chain recombines TRBV15 with TRBJ1-1; TRBD1 might be the D (5 bases). The chain's CDR3 is CATSRGGGFGLNTEAFF. For the CDR3, the DNA is TGTGCCACCAGCAGAGGTGGGGGGTTCGGGCTCAACACTGAAGCTTTCTTT.